One and the same sample provided the 29 T cell receptor beta chains below, sequenced in a study of T cell repertoires in cytomegalovirus infection. Antigens for these TCRs are unknown. MiXCR, run by TCRdb on the reads, gives a single entry per CDR3 protein. The table has some 500,000 distinct CDR3 sequences, around two fifths seen once. Specimen: cultured PBMCs, collected from culture after CMV antigen stimulation. The receptors originated from a human donor in good health (CMV status not recorded). Some clones in this sample may be carry-over from other donors' samples.

This clonotype was counted between two and nine times. J is TRBJ1-2 and V is TRBV24-1; D not certain. CDR1 is KGHDR and CDR2 is SFDVKD in the germline V gene. Trimming removed 3 bases from V and 6 bases from J, with 10 bases in between. This CDR3 has 13 amino acids. CDR3: CATSDRTAHGYTF. The CDR3, as DNA: TGTGCCACCAGTGATAGGACGGCCCATGGCTACACCTTC.

This clonotype has only a few counts. V is TRBV4-3 and J is TRBJ2-1; 11 bases agree with TRBD2. Losses at the gene ends were 3 bases for V and 5 bases for J; bases not matched to a gene: 12. The CDR3 is 18 residues long. CDR1 and CDR2 (germline): LGHNA, YSLEER. The CDR3: CASSHEVTSGKGNNEQFF. The DNA for the CDR3 is TGCGCCAGCAGCCACGAGGTGACTAGCGGGAAGGGCAACAATGAGCAGTTCTTC.

This clonotype was seen more than once but under ten times. The chain is built from TRBV6-5 and TRBJ2-7; possible D gene TRBD1, 6 bases. V shed 0 bases and J shed 4 bases, with 10 bases lying between them. The CDR3 is 14 amino acids. Germline lookup yields CDR1 MNHEY and CDR2 SVGAGI. CDR3 region: CASSYSSGEYEQYF. As DNA, the CDR3 is TGTGCCAGCAGTTACTCGTCAGGGGAGTACGAGCAGTACTTC.

The genes are TRBV6-1 and TRBJ1-2; possibly TRBD1 for D (6 bases). The germline CDR1 and CDR2 sequences are MNHNS and SASEGT. V was trimmed by 11 bases and J by 4 bases, leaving 20 bases between them. This CDR3 has 14 residues. CDR3 protein: CASQGRSPPYGYTF. The CDR3 DNA follows: TGTGCCTCCCAGGGGAGGTCCCCTCCCTATGGCTACACCTTC.

This rearrangement joins TRBV12-3 or TRBV12-4 to TRBJ1-2, with D tentatively TRBD1 (5 bases). This CDR3 region has 19 residues. Trimming shortened V by 5 bases and J by 4 bases, and 29 bases separated the two germline ends. CDR3 region: CASSLRSGGWGEIRYGYTF. The CDR3 DNA reads as TGTGCCAGCAGTCTACGTAGTGGGGGGTGGGGTGAGATCCGCTATGGCTACACCTTC.

This clonotype turned up a few times. The CDR3 protein is CASSLDRGAAAETQYF. CDR3 coding DNA: TGTGCCAGCAGCTTAGATCGGGGGGCGGCGGCGGAGACCCAGTACTTC. The chain employs TRBV11-2 and TRBJ2-5, with D possibly TRBD2 on 7 matching bases. Deletions cut 0 bases from V and 5 bases from J, with 16 bases between. The germline CDR1 and CDR2 sequences are SGHAT and FQNNGV. This CDR3 is built from 16 residues.

The CDR3 is CASSGTSGTGELFF. Here the CDR3 DNA reads TGTGCCAGCAGCGGGACTAGCGGGACCGGGGAGCTGTTTTTT. This chain uses TRBV7-6 with TRBJ2-2; the match to TRBD2 covers 12 bases. Losses at the gene ends were 5 bases for V and 5 bases for J; bases not matched to a gene: 0. The germline V gene encodes CDR1 SGHVS and CDR2 FNYEAQ. This CDR3 spans 14 amino acids.

In its sample, this clonotype was seen a few times. The V and J genes are TRBV11-3 and TRBJ2-1; a weak D match, TRBD2 (6 bases). This CDR3 has 18 residues. Germline-derived CDR1 and CDR2 are SGHNT and YENEEA. Trimming pared 1 base from V and 2 bases from J, leaving 18 bases between. DNA of the CDR3: TGTGCCAGCAGCTTAGGGAGGGGCCTGGGGCAGGCCTACAATGAGCAGTTCTTC. This translates into CASSLGRGLGQAYNEQFF. Full variable domain (remainder filled in from reference TRBV11-3 and TRBJ2-1): EAGVVQSPRYKIIEKKQPVAFWCNPISGHNTLYWYLQNLGQGPELLIRYENEEAVDDSQLPKDRFSAERLKGVDSTLKIQPAELGDSAVYLCASSLGRGLGQAYNEQFFGPGTRLTVL.

V gene TRBV6-5 combines with J gene TRBJ2-1; TRBD2 is a possible D gene (5 bases). With 7 bases removed from V and 9 bases from J, the gap between germline ends came to 22 bases. The length of the CDR3 is 15 residues. Per germline, CDR1 MNHEY and CDR2 SVGAGI. In nucleotides, the CDR3 is TGTGCCAGCAAAACACCCCGATCCGGGATGGGTGAGCAGTTCTTC. Residues: CASKTPRSGMGEQFF.

The chain uses TRBV10-3 and TRBJ2-1, with D possibly matching TRBD1 (6 bases). Germline loops: CDR1 ENHRY, CDR2 SYGVKD. The CDR3 sequence is 14 residues long. V lost 2 bases and J 7 bases, leaving 12 bases between the germline ends. This chain's CDR3 is CAISEATRGNEQFF. DNA of the CDR3: TGTGCCATCAGTGAGGCTACTAGGGGGAATGAGCAGTTCTTC.

The V call is TRBV20-1, the J call TRBJ2-4; 7 bases match TRBD2. Looked up from germline, CDR1 is DFQATT and CDR2 is SNEGSKA (reference sequence). V was pared by 3 bases and J by 3 bases, with 5 bases of the junction left unmatched. This CDR3 is built from 14 residues. CDR3 protein: CSASSGSDKNIQYF. CDR3 nucleotide sequence: TGCAGTGCTAGTAGCGGGTCTGACAAAAACATTCAGTACTTC.

V is TRBV20-1 and J is TRBJ2-3, with 10 nucleotides matching TRBD1. The CDR3 spans 15 residues. Germline CDR1 is DFQATT and CDR2 is SNEGSKA (reference sequence). Trimming took 3 bases from V and 9 from J; bases not matched to a gene: 12. The chain's CDR3 is CSARGGQGTGETQYF. The CDR3 DNA sequence: TGCAGTGCTAGGGGGGGACAGGGGACGGGGGAAACGCAGTATTTT.

The CDR3 coding sequence is TGTGCCAGCAGTTCCAGGACAGGGGGTGGTTCACCCCTCCACTTT. It specifies CASSSRTGGGSPLHF. The chain is built from TRBV12-3 or TRBV12-4 and TRBJ1-6; 10 positions agree with TRBD1. Trimming took 4 bases from V and 9 from J; bases not matched to a gene: 6. The CDR3 has 15 amino acids.

The rearrangement joins TRBV19 to TRBJ2-1; D perhaps matches TRBD1 (6 bases). V dropped 3 bases and J dropped 2 bases, with 20 bases sitting between them. The CDR3 runs to 18 residues. The germline V gene encodes CDR1 LNHDA and CDR2 SQIVND (reference sequence). The CDR3 region is CASSIGRTAQYTYNEQFF. CDR3 coding DNA: TGTGCCAGTAGTATTGGTCGGACAGCTCAATATACCTACAATGAGCAGTTCTTC.

The V call is TRBV7-9, the J call TRBJ2-3; TRBD1 might be the D (6 bases). V was shortened by 3 bases and J by 6 bases, with 16 bases between the two germline ends. CDR1 is SEHNR, CDR2 FQNEAQ, per germline (reference sequence). The CDR3 sequence is 15 residues long. CDR3 DNA: TGTGCCAGCAGCTTCATGGGGGCTTTATCGGATACGCAGTATTTT. Its protein product is CASSFMGALSDTQYF.

This clonotype was picked up a small number of times. The chain carries TRBV7-2 and TRBJ1-2; D remains unclear. The germline CDR1 and CDR2 sequences are SGHTA and FQGNSA. CDR3 length equals 13 residues. Trimming removed 1 base from V and 7 bases from J, with 10 bases in between. DNA for the CDR3: TGTGCCAGCAGCTTAGAATTGGGAGGTGGCTACACCTTC. This translates into CASSLELGGGYTF. Full variable domain (outside the CDR3, taken from reference TRBV7-2 and TRBJ1-2): GAGVSQSPSNKVTEKGKDVELRCDPISGHTALYWYRQSLGQGLEFLIYFQGNSAPDKSGLPSDRFSAERTGGSVSTLTIQRTQQEDSAVYLCASSLELGGGYTFGSGTRLTVV.

The gene calls are TRBV5-6 and TRBJ2-3; 7 positions agree with TRBD2. V dropped 7 bases and J dropped 0; count of bases not matched to a gene: 11. Germline V gene data show CDR1 as SGHDT and CDR2 as YYEEEE. The CDR3 extends over 16 amino acids. The CDR3 loop is CASSNTGGGSTDTQYF. The CDR3 DNA reads as TGTGCCAGCTCTAACACGGGCGGGGGTAGCACAGATACGCAGTATTTT.

The chain uses TRBV6-2 or TRBV6-3 and TRBJ2-7; D is possibly TRBD1 or TRBD2 (5 bases each). CDR1 is MNHEY and CDR2 is SVGEGT in the germline V gene. The CDR3 is made up of 16 amino acids. The V and J ends lost 0 bases and 3 bases respectively, with 15 bases between them. The DNA of the CDR3 is TGTGCCAGCAGTTACTCCGGGGCCCCGACGATCTACGAGCAGTACTTC. Amino acid sequence: CASSYSGAPTIYEQYF.

This chain links TRBV20-1 with TRBJ2-3; 9 bases map to TRBD1. Germline V gene data show CDR1 as DFQATT and CDR2 as SNEGSKA (reference sequence). This CDR3 spans 13 amino acids. Losses at the gene ends were 5 bases for V and 6 bases for J; bases not matched to a gene: 6. In DNA form, the CDR3 reads TGCAGTGCTGGACAGGGGCAGGGGGATACGCAGTATTTT. This gives the protein CSAGQGQGDTQYF.

The gene calls are TRBV7-2 and TRBJ1-2, with D maybe TRBD1 (5 bases). Per the germline V gene, CDR1 is SGHTA and CDR2 is FQGNSA. The CDR3 is made up of 16 amino acids. V was trimmed by 2 bases and J by 0 bases, leaving 13 bases between them. The CDR3 DNA reads TGTGCCAGCAGCTTACAAGTGGCAGGGACTAACTATGGCTACACCTTC. This encodes CASSLQVAGTNYGYTF.

V is TRBV7-2 and J is TRBJ2-3; D is uncertain. V lost 2 bases and J lost 0, with 6 bases in between. The length of the CDR3 is 14 residues. Per the germline V gene, CDR1 is SGHTA and CDR2 is FQGNSA. The CDR3 spells CASSLLLSTDTQYF. The CDR3 DNA follows: TGTGCCAGCAGCTTATTATTAAGCACAGATACGCAGTATTTT.

The chain recombines TRBV6-2 or TRBV6-3 with TRBJ2-1, with 9 bases identical to TRBD2. The V segment lost 6 bases and the J segment 12 bases; nucleotides outside the gene matches: 9. From germline, CDR1 is MNHEY and CDR2 SVGEGT. CDR3 length: 13 residues. The CDR3 DNA reads TGTGCCAGCAGCGAGGGACTAGCAAGGGTGCAGTTCTTC. This gives the protein CASSEGLARVQFF.

The sample holds a few counts of this clonotype. V usage is TRBV5-6 and J usage is TRBJ1-5; 8 bases align to TRBD1. This CDR3 contains 14 residues. V trimming: 4 bases; J trimming: 7 bases; junction bases outside the gene matches: 7. Germline values: CDR1 SGHDT, CDR2 YYEEEE. DNA for the CDR3: TGTGCCAGCAGCCTCGGGGACAGGCGGCAGCCCCAGCATTTT. This encodes CASSLGDRRQPQHF.

This clonotype was observed a few times. This rearrangement joins TRBV7-9 to TRBJ2-4; D gene uncertain. The CDR3 is 15 amino acids. Looked up from germline, CDR1 is SEHNR and CDR2 is FQNEAQ (reference sequence). V lost 5 bases, J lost 3 bases, and 14 bases lay in between. CDR3 bases: TGTGCCAGCAGCAATCTGAAGTCTGGCAAAAACATTCAGTACTTC. It specifies CASSNLKSGKNIQYF.

The CDR3 spells CASSSIPRWQGNTEAFF. DNA for the CDR3: TGTGCCAGCAGCTCTATCCCACGGTGGCAGGGAAACACTGAAGCTTTCTTT. This rearrangement joins TRBV7-2 to TRBJ1-1, with a tentative D call TRBD1 (5 bases). CDR1 SGHTA and CDR2 FQGNSA come from the germline V gene. Trimming took 4 bases from V and 2 from J, leaving 20 bases between them. The CDR3 is 17 residues long.

The chain couples TRBV4-3 to TRBJ1-4; possibly TRBD1 for D (6 bases). Trimming removed 5 bases at V and 7 bases at J, with 11 bases between. Germline V lookup: CDR1 LGHNA, CDR2 YSLEER. This CDR3 is 13 amino acids long. The CDR3 loop reads CASSWGAREKLFF. CDR3 DNA: TGCGCCAGCAGCTGGGGGGCGCGTGAAAAACTGTTTTTT.

This clonotype was seen more than once but under ten times. This chain uses TRBV7-6 with TRBJ2-3; TRBD2 matches at 7 bases. The CDR3 totals 13 residues. In germline, CDR1 is SGHVS, CDR2 FNYEAQ. J lost 2 bases, V lost 11 bases, and 7 bases had no gene match. This CDR3 reads CAVAAGNTDTQYF. In nucleotides, the CDR3 is TGTGCCGTGGCAGCGGGAAACACAGATACGCAGTATTTT. Supplemented by reference TRBV7-6 and TRBJ2-3, the full variable domain reads GAGVSQSPRYKVTKRGQDVALRCDPISGHVSLYWYRQALGQGPEFLTYFNYEAQQDKSGLPNDRFSAERPEGSISTLTIQRTEQRDSAMYRCAVAAGNTDTQYFGPGTRLTVL.

The sample holds a few counts of this clonotype. The rearrangement uses TRBV4-2 and TRBJ1-2; D perhaps matches TRBD1 (5 bases). Trimming pared 0 bases from V and 8 bases from J, leaving 16 bases between. This CDR3 is 15 amino acids long. CDR1 LGHNA and CDR2 YNFKEQ come from the germline V gene. The CDR3: CASSQDPRDLRGYTF. The DNA of the CDR3 is TGTGCCAGCAGCCAAGACCCCCGGGACTTGCGCGGCTACACCTTC.

This rearrangement joins TRBV6-1 to TRBJ2-3; 15 nucleotides line up with TRBD2. V was clipped by 5 bases and J by 6 bases; unmatched bases: 15. The germline CDR1 and CDR2 sequences are MNHNS and SASEGT. The CDR3 consists of 19 residues. CDR3 bases: TGTGCCAGCAGTCCGAAGGGACTAGCGGGAGGTTCGGGCCGGGATACGCAGTATTTT. This translates into CASSPKGLAGGSGRDTQYF.